The 22 T cell receptor beta chains reported below all come from one sample, sequenced in a study of T cell responses to AZD1222 COVID-19 vaccine. The method was immunoSEQ multiplex PCR; TCRdb's version includes in-frame clones alone and lacks a portion of them. The sample has just over 150,000 clones; approximately 90% are singletons. The source material was peripheral blood, sampled 28 days after the second AZD1222 dose. The receptors shown here come from an adult who received the AZD1222 COVID-19 vaccine.

This clone was found a few times. The chain carries TRBV30 and TRBJ1-1; 7 bases fit TRBD1. There are 12 residues in the CDR3. With V trimmed by 6 bases and J by 4 bases, 5 bases remained unmatched. Germline lookup yields CDR1 GTSNPN and CDR2 SVGIG (reference sequence). CDR3 in amino acids: CACKTGVTEAFF. CDR3 in DNA: TGTGCCTGCAAAACAGGGGTCACTGAAGCTTTCTTT.

The chain is built from TRBV5-1 and TRBJ2-1; the D call may be TRBD1 or TRBD2 (6 bases each). The CDR3 consists of 17 residues. CDR1 SGHRS and CDR2 YFSETQ come from the germline V gene. V lost 1 base to trimming and J lost 2 bases, with 16 bases between them. CDR3 nucleotide sequence: TGCGCCAGCAGCTTGCGACCAAGGGGGGTCCCCTACAATGAGCAGTTCTTC. Translating it yields CASSLRPRGVPYNEQFF.

This clone was found once. The chain employs TRBV2 and TRBJ2-1, with TRBD2 as a possible D gene (5 bases). The CDR3 is made up of 11 amino acids. Germline V gene sequence: CDR1 SNHLY, CDR2 FYNNEI. V was trimmed by 8 bases and J by 7 bases, leaving 9 bases between them. The CDR3 is CASAGGNEQFF. CDR3 sequence (DNA): TGTGCCAGCGCCGGAGGTAATGAGCAGTTCTTC.

This chain connects TRBV2 to TRBJ1-5, with TRBD1 as a possible D gene (5 bases). CDR1 is SNHLY and CDR2 is FYNNEI in the germline V gene. The germline V and J ends were trimmed by 7 bases and 8 bases, with 18 bases remaining between them. The CDR3 length is 14 residues. The CDR3 nucleotides are TGTGCCAGCAATCACTACCTGGGACGGGAGCCCCAGCATTTT. It yields the protein CASNHYLGREPQHF.

In this sample, this clone turned up once. The rearrangement links TRBV5-1 to TRBJ2-5; 9 bases align to TRBD1. The CDR3 is 14 residues long. The V gene's germline CDR1 is SGHRS and CDR2 YFSETQ. V trimming: 3 bases; J trimming: 3 bases; junction bases outside the gene matches: 3. The CDR3: CASSWGQGKETQYF. CDR3 in DNA: TGCGCCAGCAGCTGGGGACAGGGCAAAGAGACCCAGTACTTC.

The chain combines TRBV7-3 with TRBJ1-1; 8 bases agree with TRBD1. J was trimmed by 5 bases and V by 4 bases; bases with no gene match: 9. Germline V gene data show CDR1 as SGHTA and CDR2 as FQGTGA. This CDR3 region has 15 residues. CDR3 amino acids: CASSSTGQGLTEAFF. CDR3 DNA sequence: TGTGCCAGCAGCTCCACAGGACAGGGATTAACTGAAGCTTTCTTT.

Written as DNA, the CDR3 is TGTGCCAGCTCACCATCGATATGGGGGGTCTATGGCTACACCTTC. Translated: CASSPSIWGVYGYTF. The gene calls are TRBV18 and TRBJ1-2; maybe TRBD1 (5 bases). The germline V gene has CDR1 KGHSH and CDR2 LQKENI. The CDR3 totals 15 residues. V was clipped by 2 bases and J by 4 bases, with 14 bases between them.

This clone was detected only once. This sequence joins TRBV2 and TRBJ2-1, with D unresolved. The CDR3 covers 10 residues. The germline CDR1 and CDR2 sequences are SNHLY and FYNNEI. V shed 4 bases and J shed 8 bases, with 3 bases lying between them. The CDR3 nucleotides read TGTGCCAGCAGTGGATATGAGCAGTTCTTC. Its protein is CASSGYEQFF.

The V gene is TRBV3-1 (or the pseudogene TRBV3-2), the J gene TRBJ1-3; D remains ambiguous. The germline V gene encodes CDR1 LGHDT and CDR2 YNNKEL (reference sequence). V was pared by 4 bases and J by 4 bases, with 14 bases between. The CDR3 covers 15 residues. DNA of the CDR3: TGTGCCAGCAGCCGTAGCGGAGGGCGAGGAAACACCATATATTTT. Protein: CASSRSGGRGNTIYF.

The chain employs TRBV30 and TRBJ1-1; possibly TRBD1 for D (5 bases). Per germline, CDR1 GTSNPN and CDR2 SVGIG (reference sequence). The V and J ends lost 1 base and 3 bases respectively, with 18 bases between them. The CDR3 totals 16 residues. The CDR3 region has the DNA TGTGCCTGGAGTGACAGGCCTAAAGGAGGGTACACTGAAGCTTTCTTT. Amino acid sequence: CAWSDRPKGGYTEAFF.

The chain is built from TRBV2 and TRBJ1-5, with unresolved D. Per the germline V gene, CDR1 is SNHLY and CDR2 is FYNNEI. Trimming removed 4 bases from V and 1 base from J, with 5 bases in between. This CDR3 comprises 13 residues. The CDR3 DNA is TGTGCCAGCAGTGTAGAGAGCAATCAGCCCCAGCATTTT. It codes for CASSVESNQPQHF.

V is TRBV3-1 (or the pseudogene TRBV3-2) and J is TRBJ1-6; D ambiguous. CDR1 is LGHDT, CDR2 YNNKEL, per germline (reference sequence). V was trimmed by 1 base and J by 9 bases, leaving 16 bases between them. This CDR3 is built from 16 residues. The CDR3 here is CASSQGPSTTGSPLHF. The CDR3, as DNA: TGTGCCAGCAGCCAAGGTCCCTCGACCACGGGTTCACCCCTCCACTTT.

The chain couples TRBV6-5 to TRBJ2-7; TRBD2 aligns across 7 bases. The V gene end was trimmed by 10 bases and the J gene end by 1 base; junction bases not matched to a gene: 7. This CDR3 region has 13 residues. Germline V gives CDR1 MNHEY, CDR2 SVGAGI. The CDR3 DNA reads as TGTGCCACGTCGGGAGGCTCATCCTACGAGCAGTACTTC. Its protein is CATSGGSSYEQYF.

The chain uses TRBV28 and TRBJ2-2; 10 positions match TRBD1. Trimming removed 5 bases from V and 7 bases from J; junction bases left unmatched: 7. Germline V gene lookup returns CDR1 MDHEN and CDR2 SYDVKM. CDR3 length equals 15 residues. CDR3 residues: CASSGWTGGSGELFF. In DNA, the CDR3 is TGTGCCAGCAGTGGGTGGACAGGGGGGAGCGGGGAGCTGTTTTTT.

The genes are TRBV4-1 and TRBJ2-7, with TRBD1 as a possible D gene (6 bases). Germline V gene sequence: CDR1 MGHRA, CDR2 YSYEKL. The CDR3 length is 15 residues. V lost 2 bases and J lost 2, with 13 bases in between. The CDR3 spells CASSQTSGTTYEQYF. CDR3 sequence (DNA): TGCGCCAGCAGCCAAACCTCCGGGACAACCTACGAGCAGTACTTC.

This chain connects TRBV30 to TRBJ1-3, with D maybe TRBD1 (6 bases). The CDR3 covers 16 residues. Trimming took 2 bases from V and 0 from J, leaving 14 bases between them. The germline V gene has CDR1 GTSNPN and CDR2 SVGIG (reference sequence). As DNA, the CDR3 is TGTGCCTGGAGTATAGGGACATTTCACTCTGGAAACACCATATATTTT. It encodes CAWSIGTFHSGNTIYF. Drawing the rest from reference TRBV30 and TRBJ1-3, the complete variable domain is SQTIHQWPATLVQPVGSPLSLECTVEGTSNPNLYWYRQAAGRGLQLLFYSVGIGQISSEVPQNLSASRPQDRQFILSSKKLLLSDSGFYLCAWSIGTFHSGNTIYFGEGSWLTVV.

The chain couples TRBV6-5 to TRBJ2-7; D is possibly TRBD1 (5 bases). V lost 2 bases and J lost 3, with 14 bases in between. Germline CDR1 MNHEY, CDR2 SVGAGI. The CDR3 has 15 amino acids. The CDR3 reads CASSYLPGYGYEQYF. CDR3 nucleotide sequence: TGTGCCAGCAGTTACCTGCCAGGGTATGGCTACGAGCAGTACTTC.

CDR3 loop: CASSMTTLQFF. CDR3 in DNA: TGTGCCAGCAGTATGACTACCCTCCAGTTCTTC. V and J are TRBV6-5 and TRBJ2-1; D perhaps matches TRBD2 (5 bases). The CDR3 covers 11 residues. From germline, CDR1 is MNHEY and CDR2 SVGAGI. V was cut by 5 bases and J by 13 bases, with 12 bases left in between.

This chain joins TRBV3-1 (or the pseudogene TRBV3-2) and TRBJ1-4; 9 nucleotides agree with TRBD1. V lost 4 bases to trimming and J lost 7 bases; unmatched junction nucleotides: 10. The CDR3 loop spans 16 amino acids. Germline values: CDR1 LGHDT, CDR2 YNNKEL (reference sequence). CDR3 region: CASSPTGQGKGEKLFF. The CDR3 region has the DNA TGTGCCAGCAGCCCCACCGGACAGGGGAAGGGTGAAAAACTGTTTTTT.

The J gene is TRBJ2-5, the V gene TRBV6-5; D perhaps matches TRBD2 (6 bases). The V end was cut by 6 bases, the J end by 1 base, with 12 bases between. Germline V gene data show CDR1 as MNHEY and CDR2 as SVGAGI. This CDR3 region has 14 residues. CDR3 DNA: TGTGCCAGCAGCCGGGACTCCGGCCAAGAGACCCAGTACTTC. Amino acids: CASSRDSGQETQYF.

The chain couples TRBV6-6 to TRBJ2-5; D is undetermined. In germline, CDR1 is MNHNY, CDR2 SVGAGI (reference sequence). The V gene lost 4 bases and the J gene lost 5 bases, with 8 bases spanning the gap. The CDR3 has 12 amino acids. CDR3 nucleotide sequence: TGTGCCAGCAGTTTTGCCGGGGAGACCCAGTACTTC. Protein: CASSFAGETQYF.

The chain combines TRBV2 with TRBJ2-3; D call uncertain. The CDR3 covers 12 residues. Trimming cost V 5 bases and J 2 bases, with 5 bases left between them. Germline CDR1 reads SNHLY; CDR2 reads FYNNEI. CDR3 sequence reads: CASSPYTDTQYF. CDR3 in DNA: TGTGCCAGCAGTCCCTACACAGATACGCAGTATTTT.